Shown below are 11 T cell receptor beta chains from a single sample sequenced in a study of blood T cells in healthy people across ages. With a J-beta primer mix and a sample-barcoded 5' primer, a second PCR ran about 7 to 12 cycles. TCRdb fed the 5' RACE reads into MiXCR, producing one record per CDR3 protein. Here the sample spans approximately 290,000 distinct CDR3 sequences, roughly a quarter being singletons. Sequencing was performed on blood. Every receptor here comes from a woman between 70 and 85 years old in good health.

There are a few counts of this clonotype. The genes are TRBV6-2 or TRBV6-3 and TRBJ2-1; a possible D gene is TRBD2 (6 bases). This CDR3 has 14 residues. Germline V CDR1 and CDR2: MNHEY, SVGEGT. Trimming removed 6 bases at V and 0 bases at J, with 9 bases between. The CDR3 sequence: CASRLGGSYNEQFF. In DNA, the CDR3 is TGTGCCAGCAGGCTCGGGGGCTCCTACAATGAGCAGTTCTTC.

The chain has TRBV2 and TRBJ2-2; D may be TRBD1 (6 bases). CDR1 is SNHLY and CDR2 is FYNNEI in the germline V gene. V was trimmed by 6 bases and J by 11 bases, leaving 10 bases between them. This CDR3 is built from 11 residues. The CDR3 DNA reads TGTGCCAGCAGCAGGGACATAGAGCTGTTTTTT. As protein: CASSRDIELFF.

The chain's CDR3 is CASSLDVQTDTQYF. The DNA of the CDR3 is TGTGCCAGCAGCTTAGATGTACAAACAGATACGCAGTATTTT. The chain has TRBV11-2 and TRBJ2-3; D is ambiguous. Trimming pared 0 bases from V and 3 bases from J, leaving 7 bases between. The CDR3 consists of 14 residues. CDR1 SGHAT and CDR2 FQNNGV come from the germline V gene.

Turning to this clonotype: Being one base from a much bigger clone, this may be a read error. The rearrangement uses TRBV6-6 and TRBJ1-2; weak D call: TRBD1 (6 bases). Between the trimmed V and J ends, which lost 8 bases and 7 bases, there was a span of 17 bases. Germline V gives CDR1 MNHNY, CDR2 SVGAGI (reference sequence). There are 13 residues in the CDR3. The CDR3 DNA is TGTGCCAGCGGCCGGGACACCGTGGTTGGCTACACCTTC. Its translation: CASGRDTVVGYTF.

The CDR3 region is CASSEAPRREQYF. The DNA of the CDR3 is TGTGCCAGCAGTGAAGCCCCCCGGAGGGAGCAGTACTTC. The chain employs TRBV6-1 and TRBJ2-7, with TRBD2 as a possible D gene (5 bases). This CDR3 is 13 amino acids long. Per germline, CDR1 MNHNS and CDR2 SASEGT. V gave up 0 bases and J gave up 7 bases, with 10 bases separating them.

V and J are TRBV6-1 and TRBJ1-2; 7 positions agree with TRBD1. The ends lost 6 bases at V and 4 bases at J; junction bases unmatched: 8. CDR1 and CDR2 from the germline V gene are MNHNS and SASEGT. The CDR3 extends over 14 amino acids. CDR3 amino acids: CASRRQGVSYGYTF. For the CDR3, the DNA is TGTGCCAGCAGACGACAGGGTGTGAGCTATGGCTACACCTTC.

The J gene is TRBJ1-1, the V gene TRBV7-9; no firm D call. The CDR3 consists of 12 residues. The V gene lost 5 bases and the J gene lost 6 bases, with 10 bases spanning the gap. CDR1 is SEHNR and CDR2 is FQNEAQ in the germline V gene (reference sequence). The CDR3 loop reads CASSEGGPEAFF. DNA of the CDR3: TGTGCCAGCAGCGAAGGAGGACCTGAAGCTTTCTTT.

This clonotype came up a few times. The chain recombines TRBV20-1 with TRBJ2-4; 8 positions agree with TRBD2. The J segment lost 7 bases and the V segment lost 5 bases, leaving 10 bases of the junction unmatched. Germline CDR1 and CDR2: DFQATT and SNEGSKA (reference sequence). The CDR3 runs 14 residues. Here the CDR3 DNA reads TGCAGTGCTGCGGCGGCGGGAGGTGGGAACATTCAGTACTTC. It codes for CSAAAAGGGNIQYF.

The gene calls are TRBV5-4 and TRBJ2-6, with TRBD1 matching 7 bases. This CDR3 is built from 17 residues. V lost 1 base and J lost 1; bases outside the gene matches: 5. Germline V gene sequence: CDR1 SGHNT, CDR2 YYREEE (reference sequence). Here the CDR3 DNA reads TGTGCCAGCAGCTTGTCGGCAGGGGGTTCTGGGGCCAACGTCCTGACTTTC. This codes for CASSLSAGGSGANVLTF.

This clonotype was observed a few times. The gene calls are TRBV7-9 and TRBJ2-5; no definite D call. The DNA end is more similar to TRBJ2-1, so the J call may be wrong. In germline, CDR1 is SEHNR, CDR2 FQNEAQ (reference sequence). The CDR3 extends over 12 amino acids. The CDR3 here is CASSSLTGEQFF. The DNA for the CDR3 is TGTGCCAGCAGCTCTCTAACGGGTGAGCAGTTCTTC.

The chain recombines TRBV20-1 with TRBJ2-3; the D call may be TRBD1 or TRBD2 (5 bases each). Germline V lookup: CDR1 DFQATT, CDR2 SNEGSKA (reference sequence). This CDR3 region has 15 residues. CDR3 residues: CSATFSMGVTDTQYF. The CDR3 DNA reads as TGCAGCGCCACCTTTAGTATGGGGGTGACAGATACGCAGTATTTT.